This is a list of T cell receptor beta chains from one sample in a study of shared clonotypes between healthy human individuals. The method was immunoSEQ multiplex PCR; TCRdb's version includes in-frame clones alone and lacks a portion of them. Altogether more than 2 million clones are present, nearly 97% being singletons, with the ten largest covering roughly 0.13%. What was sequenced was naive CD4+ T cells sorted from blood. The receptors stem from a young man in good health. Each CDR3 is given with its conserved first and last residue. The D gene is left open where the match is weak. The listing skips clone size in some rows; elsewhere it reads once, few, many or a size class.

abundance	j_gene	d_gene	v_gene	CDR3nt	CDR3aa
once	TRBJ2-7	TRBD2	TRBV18	TGTGCCAGCTCACCTCGGGGAGCGGGGGTGAGCTCCTACGAGCAGTACTTC	CASSPRGAGVSSYEQYF
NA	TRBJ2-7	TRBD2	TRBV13	TGTGCCAGCAGCCCCTACCGGACTAGCGGGAACTACGAGCAGTACTTC	CASSPYRTSGNYEQYF
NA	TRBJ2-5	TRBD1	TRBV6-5	TGTGCCAGCACGCGACAGGGGATGGGGGAGACCCAGTACTTC	CASTRQGMGETQYF
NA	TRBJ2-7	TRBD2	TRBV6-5	TGTGCCAGCAGTTACTCGACTAGCTCGGTACGCGAGCAGTACTTC	CASSYSTSSVREQYF
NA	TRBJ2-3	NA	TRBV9	TGTGCCAGCAGCGTAGGTGGGACCGGTGATACGCAGTATTTT	CASSVGGTGDTQYF
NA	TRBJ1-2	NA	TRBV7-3	TGTGCCAGCAATGGTGGTGATGGCTACACCTTC	CASNGGDGYTF
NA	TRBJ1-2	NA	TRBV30	TGTGCCTGGAGTATAGGTGCGGGCTACACCTTC	CAWSIGAGYTF
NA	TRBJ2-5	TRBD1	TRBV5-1	TGCGCCAGCAGGACAGGGTTAGCGGAGACCCAGTACTTC	CASRTGLAETQYF
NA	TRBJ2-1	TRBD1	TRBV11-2	TGTGCCAGCAGTTACAGGGGGCTGGGTTCCTACAATGAGCAGTTCTTC	CASSYRGLGSYNEQFF
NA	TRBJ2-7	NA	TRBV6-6	TGTGCCAGCAGGGAAGGAGGGGGGACCTACGAGCAGTACTTC	CASREGGGTYEQYF
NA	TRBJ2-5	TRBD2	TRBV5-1	TGCGCCAGCAGCTTAAATGGACTAGGAGGTGAGACCCAGTACTTC	CASSLNGLGGETQYF
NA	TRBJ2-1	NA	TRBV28	TGTGCCAGCAGTCCTTCCTCGAAGGGGAGCTCCTACAATGAGCAGTTCTTC	CASSPSSKGSSYNEQFF
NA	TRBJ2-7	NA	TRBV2	TGTGCCAGCAGTGAAGTTACCTACGAGCAGTACTTC	CASSEVTYEQYF
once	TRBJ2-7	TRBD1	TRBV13	TGTGCCAGCAGCCCAGGGGACAGGGGGCATGAGCAGTACTTC	CASSPGDRGHEQYF
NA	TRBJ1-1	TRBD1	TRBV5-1	TGCGCCAGCAGCCCCGGACAGGGGGCCTACACTGAAGCTTTCTTT	CASSPGQGAYTEAFF
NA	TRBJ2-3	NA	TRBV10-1	TGCGCCAGAAAAAAAGTAGGCACAGATACGCAGTATTTT	CARKKVGTDTQYF
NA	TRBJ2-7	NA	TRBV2	TGTGCCAGCAGATACAGGGCCTACGAGCAGTACTTC	CASRYRAYEQYF
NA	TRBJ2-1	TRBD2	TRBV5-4	TGTGCCAGCAGCTTAGCGAGCGGGAGAAGTTCAACCAATGAGCAGTTCTTC	CASSLASGRSSTNEQFF
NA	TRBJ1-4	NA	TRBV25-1	TGTGCCAGCAGTGAAAGCGGCAGGGTTAATGAAAAACTGTTTTTT	CASSESGRVNEKLFF
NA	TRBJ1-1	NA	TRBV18	TGTGCCAGCTCGGGGCGGGGGCCTGAAGCTTTCTTT	CASSGRGPEAFF
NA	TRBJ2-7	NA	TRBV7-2	TGTGCCAGCAGCTTAGTTGCGGGCCCCTCCTACGAGCAGTACTTC	CASSLVAGPSYEQYF
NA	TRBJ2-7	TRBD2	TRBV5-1	TGCGCCAGCAGCTTTCTCGGCGGGAGCTACGAGCAGTACTTC	CASSFLGGSYEQYF
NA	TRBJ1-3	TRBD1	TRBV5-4	TGTGCCAGCAGCAGGGGACAGTCCACCCTTGACACCATATATTTT	CASSRGQSTLDTIYF